These T cell receptor beta chains were read from a single sample in a study of T-cell reconstitution after alpha-beta-depleted transplantation in children. Each CDR3 protein is one row after TCRdb ran MiXCR on the PCR reads. The table lists tens of thousands of distinct CDR3 sequences, approximately 6% of them singletons. The sample here was PBMCs, mostly from graft donor cells, taken 60 days after TCRalphabeta/CD19-depleted stem cell transplant. The receptor source for this set is a female patient aged 2-10 years who had a stem cell transplant for aplastic anemia, so the T cells may come from the graft donor. The CDR3 runs from the conserved cysteine through the conserved F or W. A D gene is named only where the DNA matches it firmly. Not all rows give a size; the values are once, few, many and, for expanded clones, a class.

d_gene: -; v_gene: TRBV18; abundance: -; j_gene: TRBJ2-5; CDR3nt: TGTGCCAGCGCGACATCCTACCAGGGCGGAGAGACCCAGTACTTC; CDR3aa: CASATSYQGGETQYF
d_gene: -; v_gene: TRBV12-3/TRBV12-4; abundance: many; j_gene: TRBJ1-6; CDR3nt: TGTGCCAGCAGTTTATACAGGGACCAGGGCCGAAATTCACCCCTCCACTTT; CDR3aa: CASSLYRDQGRNSPLHF
d_gene: -; v_gene: TRBV18; abundance: many; j_gene: TRBJ2-3; CDR3nt: TGTGCCAGCTCACCGCGCACAGGGAGCACAGATACGCAGTATTTT; CDR3aa: CASSPRTGSTDTQYF
d_gene: TRBD1; v_gene: TRBV7-9; abundance: -; j_gene: TRBJ1-2; CDR3nt: TGTGCCAGCAGTCGCCCTGGACAGGGGCTTACCTATGGCTACACCTTC; CDR3aa: CASSRPGQGLTYGYTF
d_gene: -; v_gene: TRBV5-4; abundance: many; j_gene: TRBJ2-5; CDR3nt: TGTGCCAGCAGCTTGATTAGTGAGGAGACCCAGTACTTC; CDR3aa: CASSLISEETQYF
d_gene: -; v_gene: TRBV12-3/TRBV12-4; abundance: many; j_gene: TRBJ2-1; CDR3nt: TGTGCCAGCAGTTCCTCCGCCAACAAGGTGGCAGATGAGCAGTTCTTC; CDR3aa: CASSSSANKVADEQFF
d_gene: -; v_gene: TRBV28; abundance: -; j_gene: TRBJ2-7; CDR3nt: TGTGCCAGCAGCCTCGGCGGGCTAGCGACCTCCTACGAGCAGTACTTC; CDR3aa: CASSLGGLATSYEQYF
d_gene: -; v_gene: TRBV28; abundance: few; j_gene: TRBJ1-1; CDR3nt: TGTGCCAGCAGTTCCCTGACCGACGTTATCATGAACACTGAAGCTTTCTTT; CDR3aa: CASSSLTDVIMNTEAFF
d_gene: -; v_gene: TRBV10-3; abundance: many; j_gene: TRBJ2-3; CDR3nt: TGTGCCATCGGTCAGAACACAGATACGCAGTATTTT; CDR3aa: CAIGQNTDTQYF
d_gene: -; v_gene: TRBV5-1; abundance: many; j_gene: TRBJ1-2; CDR3nt: TGCGCCAGCAGCTTCTACAGGGTGGAAGGCTACACCTTC; CDR3aa: CASSFYRVEGYTF
d_gene: -; v_gene: TRBV20-1; abundance: many; j_gene: TRBJ2-1; CDR3nt: TGCAGTGCTAGAGTGTCCGGGGGGCACAATGAGCAGTTCTTC; CDR3aa: CSARVSGGHNEQFF
d_gene: -; v_gene: TRBV12-3/TRBV12-4; abundance: many; j_gene: TRBJ2-7; CDR3nt: TGTGCCAGCAGTTTAAGGGGAGCCCTCTACTACGAGCAGTACTTC; CDR3aa: CASSLRGALYYEQYF
d_gene: TRBD1; v_gene: TRBV5-1; abundance: few; j_gene: TRBJ1-3; CDR3nt: TGCGCCAGCGGGGACAGCTCTGGAAACACCATATATTTT; CDR3aa: CASGDSSGNTIYF
d_gene: TRBD2; v_gene: TRBV20-1; abundance: many; j_gene: TRBJ2-3; CDR3nt: TGCAGTGCTAGAGATGGGGGGCTAGCGGGACCTAGCACAGATACGCAGTATTTT; CDR3aa: CSARDGGLAGPSTDTQYF
d_gene: -; v_gene: TRBV28; abundance: many; j_gene: TRBJ1-2; CDR3nt: TGTGCCAGCAGTCGTTTACGAGCTAACTATGGCTACACCTTC; CDR3aa: CASSRLRANYGYTF
d_gene: TRBD2; v_gene: TRBV5-6; abundance: many; j_gene: TRBJ2-1; CDR3nt: TGTGCCAGCAGCCGGACTAGTCTGGGGCAGTTCTTC; CDR3aa: CASSRTSLGQFF
d_gene: -; v_gene: TRBV6-1; abundance: few; j_gene: TRBJ2-5; CDR3nt: TGTGCCAGCAGCAAAGCGGCGGGTGCGGAGACCCAGTACTTC; CDR3aa: CASSKAAGAETQYF
d_gene: -; v_gene: TRBV5-6; abundance: many; j_gene: TRBJ2-3; CDR3nt: TGTGCCAGCAGCTTGGGGGGTGTACTAGCAGATACGCAGTATTTT; CDR3aa: CASSLGGVLADTQYF
d_gene: TRBD2; v_gene: TRBV5-5; abundance: few; j_gene: TRBJ2-7; CDR3nt: TGTGCCAGCAGCCCCGGACTAGCGCTCAGCTCCTACGAGCAGTACTTC; CDR3aa: CASSPGLALSSYEQYF
d_gene: -; v_gene: TRBV2; abundance: many; j_gene: TRBJ2-3; CDR3nt: TGTGCCAGCAGTGAGCGGGCAGGGGGGTTCTGGACAGATACGCAGTATTTT; CDR3aa: CASSERAGGFWTDTQYF
d_gene: TRBD2; v_gene: TRBV11-2; abundance: many; j_gene: TRBJ2-7; CDR3nt: TGTGCCAGCAACGGACTAGGTGGCATGGGGGAGCAGTACTTC; CDR3aa: CASNGLGGMGEQYF
d_gene: -; v_gene: TRBV6-5; abundance: many; j_gene: TRBJ1-4; CDR3nt: TGTGCCAGCAGGGGGTCGGATGAAAAACTGTTTTTT; CDR3aa: CASRGSDEKLFF
d_gene: TRBD1; v_gene: TRBV11-2; abundance: many; j_gene: TRBJ2-7; CDR3nt: TGTGCCAGCAGCTTAGCTCGGACAGGGCAATTCTACGAGCAGTACTTC; CDR3aa: CASSLARTGQFYEQYF
d_gene: -; v_gene: TRBV7-9; abundance: many; j_gene: TRBJ2-3; CDR3nt: TGTGCCAGCAGCTTAGGGAGAACCGGTAGAGATACGCAGTATTTT; CDR3aa: CASSLGRTGRDTQYF
d_gene: -; v_gene: TRBV5-1; abundance: many; j_gene: TRBJ2-5; CDR3nt: TGCGCCAGCAGCTTGGGGGGGTCTAGCCGAGAGACCCAGTACTTC; CDR3aa: CASSLGGSSRETQYF
d_gene: -; v_gene: TRBV5-1; abundance: many; j_gene: TRBJ2-3; CDR3nt: TGCGCCAGCAGCTTCTTGTCCCGCACAGATACGCAGTATTTT; CDR3aa: CASSFLSRTDTQYF
d_gene: TRBD2; v_gene: TRBV3-1; abundance: -; j_gene: TRBJ2-5; CDR3nt: TGTGCCAGCAGCCTTCGGACTAGCCACACCACGTACCAAGAGACCCAGTACTTC; CDR3aa: CASSLRTSHTTYQETQYF
d_gene: -; v_gene: TRBV4-2; abundance: many; j_gene: TRBJ2-2; CDR3nt: TGTGCCAGCAGCCAAGATCGAGACAAAAACGGGGAGCTGTTTTTT; CDR3aa: CASSQDRDKNGELFF
d_gene: -; v_gene: TRBV6-2/TRBV6-3; abundance: many; j_gene: TRBJ1-1; CDR3nt: TGTGCCAGCAACTGGGAGAGAACCACTGAAGCTTTCTTT; CDR3aa: CASNWERTTEAFF
d_gene: TRBD1; v_gene: TRBV6-5; abundance: -; j_gene: TRBJ2-7; CDR3nt: TGTGCCAGCAGGACCGGGACAGGGGCTGAAGGGCAGTACTTC; CDR3aa: CASRTGTGAEGQYF
d_gene: -; v_gene: TRBV5-1; abundance: many; j_gene: TRBJ2-7; CDR3nt: TGCGCCAGCAGCTTGACGGGGGCAAACGAGCAGTACTTC; CDR3aa: CASSLTGANEQYF
d_gene: -; v_gene: TRBV7-9; abundance: many; j_gene: TRBJ1-4; CDR3nt: TGTGCCAGCAGCTTAGAAGGTGGTGGGACAAAAGTTTTT; CDR3aa: CASSLEGGGTKVF
d_gene: -; v_gene: TRBV20-1; abundance: -; j_gene: TRBJ2-5; CDR3nt: TGCAGTGCCACAGGTCTCCCGGAGACCCAGTACTTC; CDR3aa: CSATGLPETQYF
d_gene: TRBD1; v_gene: TRBV28; abundance: many; j_gene: TRBJ2-7; CDR3nt: TGTGCCAGCAGTGGGGGACAGGGTTTCTACGAGCAGTACTTC; CDR3aa: CASSGGQGFYEQYF
d_gene: -; v_gene: TRBV29-1; abundance: many; j_gene: TRBJ1-1; CDR3nt: TGCAGCGTTGAAAGACAGGAGGCCCATATGAACACTGAAGCTTTCTTT; CDR3aa: CSVERQEAHMNTEAFF
d_gene: TRBD1; v_gene: TRBV10-3; abundance: many; j_gene: TRBJ2-3; CDR3nt: TGTGCCATCAGCAGGGGGCGCTCAGATACGCAGTATTTT; CDR3aa: CAISRGRSDTQYF
d_gene: -; v_gene: TRBV29-1; abundance: many; j_gene: TRBJ1-1; CDR3nt: TGCAGCGTGGCGACAGGTTACACTGAAGCTTTCTTT; CDR3aa: CSVATGYTEAFF
d_gene: -; v_gene: TRBV6-5; abundance: many; j_gene: TRBJ2-5; CDR3nt: TGTGCCAGCAGTTACTATAGCTCCAAAACAGAGACCCAGTACTTC; CDR3aa: CASSYYSSKTETQYF
d_gene: -; v_gene: TRBV28; abundance: many; j_gene: TRBJ2-4; CDR3nt: TGTGCCAGCAGCCTCATGGATTGGGGCAAAAACATTCAGTACTTC; CDR3aa: CASSLMDWGKNIQYF
d_gene: TRBD2; v_gene: TRBV28; abundance: many; j_gene: TRBJ2-1; CDR3nt: TGTGCCAGCAGGACAGGGAGGCTAGCGGGGTACAATGAGCAGTTCTTC; CDR3aa: CASRTGRLAGYNEQFF
d_gene: TRBD2; v_gene: TRBV18; abundance: -; j_gene: TRBJ2-5; CDR3nt: TGTGCCAGCTCACCACCGTCAGATTGGACTAGCGCCCAAGAGACCCAGTACTTC; CDR3aa: CASSPPSDWTSAQETQYF
d_gene: TRBD2; v_gene: TRBV12-3/TRBV12-4; abundance: many; j_gene: TRBJ2-3; CDR3nt: TGTGCCAGCAGCCATCCTCGCGGGAGAGCGGGAGCAGATACGCAGTATTTT; CDR3aa: CASSHPRGRAGADTQYF
d_gene: TRBD2; v_gene: TRBV5-1; abundance: many; j_gene: TRBJ2-2; CDR3nt: TGCGCCAGCGTCCCCGCATCGGGAGGGCTTACCGGGGAGCTGTTTTTT; CDR3aa: CASVPASGGLTGELFF
d_gene: TRBD1; v_gene: TRBV5-6; abundance: medium-sized; j_gene: TRBJ2-4; CDR3nt: TGTGCCAGCAGCTCGGGACAGCCCAAAAACATTCAGTACTTC; CDR3aa: CASSSGQPKNIQYF
d_gene: -; v_gene: TRBV4-1; abundance: many; j_gene: TRBJ1-6; CDR3nt: TGCGCCAGCAGCCAAAGAGGGGCGGCTAATTCACCCCTCCACTTT; CDR3aa: CASSQRGAANSPLHF
d_gene: -; v_gene: TRBV15; abundance: -; j_gene: TRBJ2-2; CDR3nt: TGTGCCACCAGCAGAGATCTTAAGAACACCGGGGAGCTGTTTTTT; CDR3aa: CATSRDLKNTGELFF
d_gene: TRBD1; v_gene: TRBV20-1; abundance: many; j_gene: TRBJ2-5; CDR3nt: TGCAGTGCTAGAGATGACAGGGATAATGATAAAGAGACCCAGTACTTC; CDR3aa: CSARDDRDNDKETQYF
d_gene: TRBD1; v_gene: TRBV15; abundance: many; j_gene: TRBJ1-1; CDR3nt: TGTGCCACCAGCACAGATGTGGGGACAGGGAGGAACACTGAAGCTTTCTTT; CDR3aa: CATSTDVGTGRNTEAFF
d_gene: TRBD1; v_gene: TRBV7-8; abundance: many; j_gene: TRBJ2-7; CDR3nt: TGTGCCAGCAGCTTAGCAGGGGGCTGGTACGAGCAGTACTTC; CDR3aa: CASSLAGGWYEQYF
d_gene: -; v_gene: TRBV3-1; abundance: many; j_gene: TRBJ1-3; CDR3nt: TGTGCCAGCAGCCACGGACTGAACTCTGGAAACACCATATATTTT; CDR3aa: CASSHGLNSGNTIYF
d_gene: -; v_gene: TRBV5-1; abundance: few; j_gene: TRBJ2-7; CDR3nt: TGCGCCAGCAGCTTGGTTTGGGACACGGAGAGCTACGAGCAGTACTTC; CDR3aa: CASSLVWDTESYEQYF
d_gene: -; v_gene: TRBV6-1; abundance: few; j_gene: TRBJ2-2; CDR3nt: TGTGCCAGCAGTGTCATAGGCACCGGGGAGCTGTTTTTT; CDR3aa: CASSVIGTGELFF
d_gene: TRBD1; v_gene: TRBV5-1; abundance: many; j_gene: TRBJ1-5; CDR3nt: TGCGCCAGCAGCTTACAGGGGCCCAATCAGCCCCAGCATTTT; CDR3aa: CASSLQGPNQPQHF